This section outlines one TCR beta chain sequence together with its context. The data belong to a study of blood T cell repertoires in COVID-19. Study in general: Italy, Spain and the United States were the sources of the convalescent and acute COVID-19 samples. The analysed material was cDNA or gDNA that came from T cells, B-cell-depleted T cells, or PBMCs.

Original processing methods: Reference gene primers were amplified, and this amplification served to estimate nucleated cell counts. Only in-frame clones appear in the TCRdb table, and some are missing; sequencing was by immunoSEQ multiplex PCR. From that table come the V and J calls and clone size; the DNA was used to work out D and trimming. This repertoire shows 85,000 to 120,000 clones, around nine tenths found once; its top ten account for over 2%. This CDR3 region has 15 residues. Unmatched junction bases numbered 4, after V lost 4 bases and J lost 6 bases. Per the germline V gene, CDR1 is SNHLY and CDR2 is FYNNEI.

The chain combines TRBV2 with TRBJ1-6; TRBD1 agrees at 9 bases. The sequence was obtained from a middle-aged man with active COVID-19. Sequencing input: peripheral blood. The CDR3 sequence: CASSVGGQGNSPLHF. The CDR3 bases are TGTGCCAGCAGTGTAGGGGGACAGGGTAATTCACCCCTCCACTTT.